Included here is one T cell receptor beta chain sequence, with context. The data were taken from a study of low-dose radiotherapy and immunotherapy resistance in tumors. Looking at the study overall: Per fraction, Cohort 1 was given 0.5 Gy every 2 weeks, for a total of 6.5 Gy. Daily oral aspirin at 300 mg began on cycle 1 day 1 and lasted four cycles. Per fraction, Cohort 2 was given 1 Gy every two weeks, accumulating a total of 13 Gy over 26 weeks.

CDR1 is GTSNPN and CDR2 is SVGIG in the germline V gene (reference sequence). The CDR3 runs 14 residues. V lost 4 bases to trimming and J lost 9 bases; unmatched junction nucleotides: 12. With TRAV- and TRBV-specific primers, first-strand cDNA was made, covering the alpha and beta chains. TCR amplification used 15 to 20 PCR cycles, a constant-region primer and a V-primer adapter. Each CDR3 protein is one row after TCRdb ran MiXCR on the reads. The table records about 13,000 distinct CDR3 sequences, approximately 70% of them present only once. This TCR came from a human donor with advanced metastatic prostate, ovarian, gallbladder or colorectal cancer (not recorded which). This table probably holds off-target reads from a library built for another chain. The chain employs TRBV30 and TRBJ2-1, with 7 bases fitting TRBD2. CDR3 DNA: TGTGCCTGGACCGAAGGGAGGGGCGGAGGTGAGCAGTTCTTC. This sequence encodes CAWTEGRGGGEQFF. The variable domain in full, with the rest retrieved from reference TRBV30 and TRBJ2-1, is SQTIHQWPATLVQPVGSPLSLECTVEGTSNPNLYWYRQAAGRGLQLLFYSVGIGQISSEVPQNLSASRPQDRQFILSSKKLLLSDSGFYLCAWTEGRGGGEQFFGPGTRLTVL.